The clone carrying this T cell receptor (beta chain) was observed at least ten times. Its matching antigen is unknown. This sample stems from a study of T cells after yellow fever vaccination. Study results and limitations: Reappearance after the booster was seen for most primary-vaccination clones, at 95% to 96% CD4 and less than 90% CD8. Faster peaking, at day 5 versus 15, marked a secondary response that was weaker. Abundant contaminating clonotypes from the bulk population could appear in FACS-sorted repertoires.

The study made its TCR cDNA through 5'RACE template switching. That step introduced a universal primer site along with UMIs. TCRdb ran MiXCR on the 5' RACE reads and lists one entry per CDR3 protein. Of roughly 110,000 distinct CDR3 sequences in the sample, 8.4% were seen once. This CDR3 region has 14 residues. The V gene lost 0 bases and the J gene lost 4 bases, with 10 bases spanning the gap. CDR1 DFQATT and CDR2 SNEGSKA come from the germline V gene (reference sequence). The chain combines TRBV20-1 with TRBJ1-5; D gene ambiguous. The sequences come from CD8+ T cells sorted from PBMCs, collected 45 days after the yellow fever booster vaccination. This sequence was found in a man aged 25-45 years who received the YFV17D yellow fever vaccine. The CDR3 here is CSARDLSSNQPQHF. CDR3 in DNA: TGCAGTGCTAGAGATTTGAGCAGTAATCAGCCCCAGCATTTT.